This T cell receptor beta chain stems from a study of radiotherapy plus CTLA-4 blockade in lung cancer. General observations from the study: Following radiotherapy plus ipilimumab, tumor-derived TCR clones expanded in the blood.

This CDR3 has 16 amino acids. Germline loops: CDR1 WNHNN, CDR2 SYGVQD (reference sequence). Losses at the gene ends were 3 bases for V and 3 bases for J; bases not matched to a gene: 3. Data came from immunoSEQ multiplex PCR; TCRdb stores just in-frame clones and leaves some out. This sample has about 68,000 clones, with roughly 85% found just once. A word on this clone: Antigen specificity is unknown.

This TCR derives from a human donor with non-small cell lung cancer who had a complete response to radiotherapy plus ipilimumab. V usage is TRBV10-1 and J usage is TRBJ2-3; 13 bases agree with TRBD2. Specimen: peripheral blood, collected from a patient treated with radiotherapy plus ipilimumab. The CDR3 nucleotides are TGCGCCAGCAGTGAACTAGCGGGGGGGCTGACAGATACGCAGTATTTT. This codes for CASSELAGGLTDTQYF.